The 19 T cell receptor beta chains below all came from one sample that was sequenced in a study of blood T cells in healthy people across ages. A second PCR, run for about 7 to 11 cycles, used a sample-barcoded 5' primer plus a J-beta primer mix. TCRdb re-analysed the 5' RACE reads in MiXCR, keeping a single row per CDR3 protein. The repertoire holds hundreds of thousands of distinct CDR3 sequences, with approximately 25% as singletons. A further study also used this sample, focusing on T cells of mothers and their children.

Sequenced input: blood. The receptors stem from a boy younger than 18 in good health.

This rearrangement joins TRBV7-8 to TRBJ1-5, with D uncertain. V gave up 1 base and J gave up 1 base, with 8 bases separating them. The CDR3 is made up of 15 amino acids. Looked up from germline, CDR1 is SGHVS and CDR2 is FQNEAQ. CDR3 in DNA: TGTGCCAGCAGCTTAGAAAGGGTGAGCAATCAGCCCCAGCATTTT. Its translation: CASSLERVSNQPQHF. The full variable domain, completed using reference TRBV7-8 and TRBJ1-5, is GAGVSQSPRYKVAKRGQDVALRCDPISGHVSLFWYQQALGQGPEFLTYFQNEAQLDKSGLPSDRFFAERPEGSVSTLKIQRTQQEDSAVYLCASSLERVSNQPQHFGDGTRLSIL.

This clonotype was observed a handful of times. A junction end diverges from the germline sequence, so it may reflect a read error. The genes are TRBV29-1 and TRBJ1-1; D uncertain. Germline loops: CDR1 SQVTM, CDR2 ANQGSEA. This CDR3 comprises 12 residues. Here the CDR3 DNA reads TGCAGCGTCCGGAACATGAACACTGAAGCCTTCTTT. This codes for CSVRNMNTEAFF.

The chain combines TRBV3-1 with TRBJ1-1; the match to TRBD1 covers 9 bases. Germline CDR1 and CDR2: LGHDT and YNNKEL (reference sequence). Trimming at V came to 7 bases and at J to 1 base, leaving 7 bases not matched to a gene. CDR3 size: 15 residues. The CDR3 DNA reads TGTGCCAGCAACCAGCACAGGGGGCCGAACACTGAAGCTTTCTTT. Translating gives CASNQHRGPNTEAFF.

This clonotype showed up just once. This chain links TRBV20-1 with TRBJ2-5; 8 bases map to TRBD1. The better agreement between TRBJ2-1 and the DNA end casts doubt on the J call. The CDR3 is made up of 14 amino acids. Germline loops: CDR1 DFQATT, CDR2 SNEGSKA (reference sequence). The CDR3 DNA reads as TGCAGTGGAGTAGGCGGGACAGGTCTTTCTGAGCAGTTCTTC. It specifies CSGVGGTGLSEQFF.

This clonotype was seen only a few times. V and J are TRBV29-1 and TRBJ1-2; possible D gene TRBD1, 5 bases. Trimming removed 3 bases from V and 3 bases from J, with 11 bases in between. Per the germline V gene, CDR1 is SQVTM and CDR2 is ANQGSEA. This CDR3 is 13 amino acids long. CDR3 DNA sequence: TGCAGCGTTGAGTCCGGGGCGGACTATGGCTACACCTTC. Its translation: CSVESGADYGYTF.

J is TRBJ2-5 and V is TRBV7-6; TRBD2 might be the D (5 bases). The end of the DNA is better explained by TRBJ2-7, so the J call may be wrong. The CDR3 length is 15 residues. The germline V gene encodes CDR1 SGHVS and CDR2 FNYEAQ. Here the CDR3 DNA reads TGTGCCAGCAGCTTAATCCTCCGGGACTCCTACGAGCAGTACTTC. Protein: CASSLILRDSYEQYF.

The chain recombines TRBV25-1 with TRBJ1-5; possibly TRBD1 for D (6 bases). Germline assignment: CDR1 MGHDK and CDR2 SYGVNS. This CDR3 spans 14 amino acids. The V gene lost 3 bases and the J gene lost 2 bases, with 8 bases spanning the gap. The CDR3 protein is CASSDGGGNQPQHF. CDR3 sequence (DNA): TGTGCCAGCAGTGATGGGGGCGGCAATCAGCCCCAGCATTTT.

Note on this clonotype: At one boundary the junction diverges from the germline segment, which might be a read error. CDR3 residues: CTSSLVGQGGNIQYF. As DNA, the CDR3 is TGCACCAGCAGCTTGGTCGGACAGGGCGGGAACATTCAGTACTTC. The chain is built from TRBV5-1 and TRBJ2-4; 8 bases match TRBD1. The germline V gene encodes CDR1 SGHRS and CDR2 YFSETQ. This CDR3 is built from 15 residues. The full variable domain, with the rest looked up from reference TRBV5-1 and TRBJ2-4, is KAGVTQTPRYLIKTRGQQVTLSCSPISGHRSVSWYQQTPGQGLQFLFEYFSETQRNKGNFPGRFSGRQFSNSRSEMNVSTLELGDSALYLCTSSLVGQGGNIQYFGAGTRLSVL.

This clonotype showed up just a few times. The chain has TRBV6-2 or TRBV6-3 and TRBJ1-6, with D uncertain. The germline V gene encodes CDR1 MNHEY and CDR2 SVGEGT. The V gene lost 2 bases and the J gene lost 14 bases, with 13 bases spanning the gap. CDR3 length: 13 amino acids. DNA for the CDR3: TGTGCCAGCAGTTACATCCAGGCCCCGGCCCTCCACTTT. Translated: CASSYIQAPALHF.

V and J are TRBV20-1 and TRBJ2-2; 12 nucleotides align to TRBD2. The CDR3 is 15 residues long. In germline, CDR1 is DFQATT, CDR2 SNEGSKA (reference sequence). The J segment lost 1 base and the V segment lost 5 bases, leaving 2 bases of the junction unmatched. The CDR3: CSALLAGGNTGELFF. The CDR3 DNA is TGCAGTGCTTTACTAGCGGGAGGGAACACCGGGGAGCTGTTTTTT.

The chain joins TRBV5-1 to TRBJ2-3; D gene uncertain. Trimming pared 0 bases from V and 2 bases from J, leaving 7 bases between. The CDR3 is made up of 14 amino acids. CDR1 is SGHRS, CDR2 YFSETQ, per germline. DNA for the CDR3: TGCGCCAGCAGCTTGGAGGTTTTCACAGATACGCAGTATTTT. This codes for CASSLEVFTDTQYF.

This rearrangement joins TRBV7-2 to TRBJ2-3; D perhaps matches TRBD2 (7 bases). Germline lookup yields CDR1 SGHTA and CDR2 FQGNSA. V gave up 0 bases and J gave up 2 bases, with 15 bases separating them. The CDR3 consists of 17 residues. For the CDR3, the DNA is TGTGCCAGCAGCTTAGCGTGGGGGGGCCGAGTCACAGATACGCAGTATTTT. Residues: CASSLAWGGRVTDTQYF.

The rearrangement uses TRBV9 and TRBJ2-5, with 10 bases lining up with TRBD2. The J call may be in error: the DNA end matches TRBJ2-1 better. The CDR3 sequence is 15 residues long. The germline gives CDR1 SGDLS, CDR2 YYNGEE. The CDR3 protein is CASSVLAGANNEQFF. In DNA, the CDR3 is TGTGCCAGCAGCGTACTAGCGGGGGCCAACAATGAGCAGTTCTTC.

This chain connects TRBV28 to TRBJ2-1; 8 positions match TRBD2. CDR1 and CDR2 (germline): MDHEN, SYDVKM. With V trimmed by 3 bases and J by 9 bases, 7 bases remained unmatched. The length of the CDR3 is 14 residues. This chain's CDR3 is CASSFTGGPGEQFF. CDR3 bases: TGTGCCAGCAGTTTTACGGGAGGGCCTGGTGAGCAGTTCTTC.

In its sample, this clonotype was seen a few times. The chain has TRBV29-1 and TRBJ1-1; 8 nucleotides align to TRBD1. V lost 2 bases to trimming and J lost 11 bases; unmatched junction nucleotides: 7. CDR1 is SQVTM and CDR2 is ANQGSEA in the germline V gene. CDR3 length equals 12 residues. The CDR3 bases are TGCAGCGTTGAAAAACAGGGGGTAAGGGCTTTCTTT. Residues: CSVEKQGVRAFF.

A few counts support this clonotype. The chain combines TRBV19 with TRBJ1-2; D is undetermined. V was pared by 8 bases and J by 3 bases, with 10 bases between. This CDR3 is built from 12 residues. CDR1 and CDR2 (germline): LNHDA, SQIVND (reference sequence). The CDR3, as DNA: TGTGCCAGTCGGGCAGTAGACTATGGCTACACCTTC. As protein: CASRAVDYGYTF.

This clonotype was seen just once. The chain joins TRBV20-1 to TRBJ1-5; possible D gene TRBD1, 5 bases. V lost 6 bases and J 2 bases, leaving 17 bases between the germline ends. The CDR3 runs to 15 residues. From germline, CDR1 is DFQATT and CDR2 SNEGSKA (reference sequence). For the CDR3, the DNA is TGCAGTGCGGAGGGACGGGAGGAGGGCAATCAGCCCCAGCATTTT. Translation gives CSAEGREEGNQPQHF.

A few counts support this clonotype. The chain couples TRBV7-2 to TRBJ2-5, with TRBD2 identical over 10 bases. The J segment lost 6 bases and the V segment lost 7 bases, leaving 14 bases of the junction unmatched. The CDR3 is 16 residues long. Germline V CDR1 and CDR2: SGHTA, FQGNSA. The CDR3 coding sequence is TGTGCCAGCAAGGAAATAAGCGGGGGGGCCAGAAAGACCCAGTACTTC. Protein product: CASKEISGGARKTQYF.

This chain joins TRBV5-1 and TRBJ2-3, with D perhaps assigned TRBD1 or TRBD2 (5 bases each). V was shortened by 6 bases and J by 3 bases, with 20 bases between the two germline ends. CDR1 and CDR2 from the germline V gene are SGHRS and YFSETQ. There are 16 residues in the CDR3. CDR3 protein: CASTPAPGRGTDTQYF. CDR3 bases: TGCGCCAGCACCCCCGCCCCAGGGCGCGGGACAGATACGCAGTATTTT.